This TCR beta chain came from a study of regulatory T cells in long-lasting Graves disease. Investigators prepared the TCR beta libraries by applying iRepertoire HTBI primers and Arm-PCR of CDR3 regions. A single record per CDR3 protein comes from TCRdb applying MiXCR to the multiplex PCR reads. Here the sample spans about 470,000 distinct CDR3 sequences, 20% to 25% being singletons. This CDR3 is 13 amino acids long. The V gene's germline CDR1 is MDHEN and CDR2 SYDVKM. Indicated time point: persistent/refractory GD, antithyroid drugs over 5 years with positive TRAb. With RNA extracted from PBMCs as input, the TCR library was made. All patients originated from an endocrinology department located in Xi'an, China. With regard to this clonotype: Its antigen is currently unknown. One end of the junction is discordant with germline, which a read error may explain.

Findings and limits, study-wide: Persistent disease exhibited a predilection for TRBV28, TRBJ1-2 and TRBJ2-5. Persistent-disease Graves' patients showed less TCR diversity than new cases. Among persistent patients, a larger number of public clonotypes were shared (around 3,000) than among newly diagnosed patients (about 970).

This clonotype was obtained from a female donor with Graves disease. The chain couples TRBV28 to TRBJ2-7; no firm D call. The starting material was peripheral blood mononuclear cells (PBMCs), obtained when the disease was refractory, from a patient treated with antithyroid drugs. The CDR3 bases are TGTGCCGGCAGTTTGAGATACCCCTACGAGCAGTACTTC. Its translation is CAGSLRYPYEQYF.